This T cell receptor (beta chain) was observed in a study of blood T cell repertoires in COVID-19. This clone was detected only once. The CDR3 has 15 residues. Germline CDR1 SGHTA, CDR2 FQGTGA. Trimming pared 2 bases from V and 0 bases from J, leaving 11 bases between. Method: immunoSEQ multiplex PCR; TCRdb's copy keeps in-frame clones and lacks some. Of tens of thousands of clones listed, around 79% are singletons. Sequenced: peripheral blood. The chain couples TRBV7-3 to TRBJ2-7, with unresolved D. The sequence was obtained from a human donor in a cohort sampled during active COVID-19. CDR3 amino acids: CASSLEGGNSYEQYF. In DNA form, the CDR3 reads TGTGCCAGCAGCTTAGAAGGCGGCAACTCCTACGAGCAGTACTTC.